This entry lists 20 T cell receptor beta chains sequenced from one sample in a study of blood T cell repertoires in COVID-19. Here immunoSEQ multiplex PCR was the method, and the copy in TCRdb shows in-frame clones only, minus some. The table has 60,000 to 75,000 clones, more than 75% seen once; the top ten hold almost 4%. The material sequenced was peripheral blood. The receptor set was obtained from a human donor in a cohort sampled during active COVID-19.

The gene calls are TRBV3-1 (or the pseudogene TRBV3-2) and TRBJ1-3, with 8 bases fitting TRBD1. Losses at the gene ends were 7 bases for V and 2 bases for J; bases not matched to a gene: 4. CDR3 size: 14 residues. Germline V lookup: CDR1 LGHDT, CDR2 YNNKEL (reference sequence). CDR3 DNA sequence: TGTGCCAGCACCACGACAGGGGCTGGAAACACCATATATTTT. Amino acids: CASTTTGAGNTIYF.

This clone was seen once. The chain recombines TRBV7-6 with TRBJ2-1; 12 nucleotides agree with TRBD1. The CDR3 covers 16 residues. Germline CDR1 SGHVS, CDR2 FNYEAQ. The V segment lost 4 bases and the J segment 9 bases; nucleotides outside the gene matches: 10. Written as DNA, the CDR3 is TGTGCCAGCAGCTCCACTCCGGGACAGGGGGCACCTGAGCAGTTCTTC. Amino acid sequence: CASSSTPGQGAPEQFF.

The chain uses TRBV28 and TRBJ1-2; 9 bases match TRBD1. The CDR3 loop spans 17 amino acids. From germline, CDR1 is MDHEN and CDR2 SYDVKM. V was clipped by 6 bases and J by 4 bases; unmatched bases: 15. CDR3 amino acids: CASRTNHPGQGPYGYTF. The CDR3 nucleotides read TGTGCCAGCAGAACAAATCACCCGGGACAGGGACCCTATGGCTACACCTTC.

The J gene is TRBJ2-3, the V gene TRBV9; 8 bases agree with TRBD2. Germline CDR1 and CDR2: SGDLS and YYNGEE. This CDR3 region has 15 residues. V was pared by 4 bases and J by 4 bases, with 8 bases of the junction left unmatched. The CDR3 reads CASSSPGGLPDTQYF. The CDR3, as DNA: TGTGCCAGCAGCTCCCCGGGGGGGCTACCAGATACGCAGTATTTT.

The rearrangement links TRBV7-8 to TRBJ2-3, with 11 bases aligning to TRBD2. The CDR3 consists of 17 residues. The V and J ends lost 2 bases and 0 bases, in that order; junction bases with no gene match: 4. Germline lookup yields CDR1 SGHVS and CDR2 FQNEAQ. CDR3 sequence reads: CASSLSSGGHSTDTQYF. CDR3 DNA: TGTGCCAGCAGCTTATCTAGCGGGGGGCATAGCACAGATACGCAGTATTTT. Full variable domain (outside the CDR3, taken from reference TRBV7-8 and TRBJ2-3): GAGVSQSPRYKVAKRGQDVALRCDPISGHVSLFWYQQALGQGPEFLTYFQNEAQLDKSGLPSDRFFAERPEGSVSTLKIQRTQQEDSAVYLCASSLSSGGHSTDTQYFGPGTRLTVL.

This chain uses TRBV30 with TRBJ1-5; D is possibly TRBD1 (5 bases). The CDR3 runs to 13 residues. Trimming pared 2 bases from V and 0 bases from J, leaving 5 bases between. Germline V lookup: CDR1 GTSNPN, CDR2 SVGIG (reference sequence). This CDR3 reads CAWSTGSNQPQHF. CDR3 in DNA: TGTGCCTGGAGTACAGGTAGCAATCAGCCCCAGCATTTT.

The chain couples TRBV19 to TRBJ1-6, with TRBD1 matching over 8 bases. This CDR3 has 18 residues. The V gene end was trimmed by 4 bases and the J gene end by 1 base; junction bases not matched to a gene: 9. Germline CDR1 LNHDA, CDR2 SQIVND (reference sequence). CDR3 in DNA: TGTGCCAGTAGTAGCTTCGTGACAGGGGTGTCCTATAATTCACCCCTCCACTTT. It encodes CASSSFVTGVSYNSPLHF.

The J gene is TRBJ2-1, the V gene TRBV6-2 or TRBV6-3; 8 nucleotides agree with TRBD2. V lost 5 bases to trimming and J lost 5 bases; unmatched junction nucleotides: 8. The CDR3 runs 15 residues. The germline gives CDR1 MNHEY, CDR2 SVGEGT. This chain's CDR3 is CASSGGLAINNEQFF. The CDR3 DNA is TGTGCCAGCAGTGGCGGACTAGCCATAAACAATGAGCAGTTCTTC.

Here the CDR3 DNA reads TGTGCCAGCAGCGCGTCACTGATACAGGGCTCTGGAAACACCATATATTTT. It specifies CASSASLIQGSGNTIYF. The chain uses TRBV9 and TRBJ1-3; the D gene is possibly TRBD1 (6 bases). This CDR3 comprises 17 residues. CDR1 is SGDLS, CDR2 YYNGEE, per germline. Trimming stripped 3 bases from V and 0 bases from J, with 16 bases between.

The chain recombines TRBV7-2 with TRBJ2-7; the match to TRBD2 covers 9 bases. Per the germline V gene, CDR1 is SGHTA and CDR2 is FQGNSA. Unmatched junction bases numbered 5, after V lost 2 bases and J lost 0 bases. The CDR3 has 16 residues. The CDR3 reads CASSLRSGGSSYEQYF. The DNA for the CDR3 is TGTGCCAGCAGCTTAAGAAGCGGGGGGTCCTCCTACGAGCAGTACTTC.

The CDR3 reads CASSLLSTNEKLFF. The CDR3 coding sequence is TGTGCCAGCAGTTTACTTTCAACTAATGAAAAACTGTTTTTT. The genes are TRBV27 and TRBJ1-4, with D hard to call. There are 14 residues in the CDR3. Per germline, CDR1 MNHEY and CDR2 SMNVEV (reference sequence). With 2 bases removed from V and 0 bases from J, the gap between germline ends came to 4 bases.

The rearrangement joins TRBV4-2 to TRBJ1-2; D may be TRBD1 (5 bases). Germline V gives CDR1 LGHNA, CDR2 YNFKEQ. The CDR3 has 18 residues. V was cut by 1 base and J by 2 bases, with 20 bases left in between. CDR3 residues: CASSQGLPRAFVNYGYTF. As DNA, the CDR3 is TGTGCCAGCAGCCAAGGCCTTCCCAGGGCTTTCGTCAACTATGGCTACACCTTC.

The J gene is TRBJ2-5, the V gene TRBV7-9; perhaps TRBD1 as D (6 bases). Germline V gives CDR1 SEHNR, CDR2 FQNEAQ (reference sequence). This CDR3 has 17 amino acids. Trimming stripped 1 base from V and 0 bases from J, with 15 bases between. Here the CDR3 reads CASSLGESGVDQETQYF. The CDR3 DNA reads TGTGCCAGCAGCTTAGGTGAATCAGGGGTGGACCAAGAGACCCAGTACTTC.

The chain couples TRBV13 to TRBJ2-7; 7 bases fit TRBD2. This CDR3 has 15 amino acids. Looked up from germline, CDR1 is PRHDT and CDR2 is FYEKMQ (reference sequence). The V segment lost 5 bases and the J segment 2 bases; nucleotides outside the gene matches: 9. The chain's CDR3 is CASSPSIAGAYEQYF. The CDR3, as DNA: TGTGCCAGCAGCCCCTCCATAGCGGGTGCCTACGAGCAGTACTTC.

The chain joins TRBV6-6 to TRBJ1-1, with 8 bases identical to TRBD1. V was clipped by 4 bases and J by 3 bases; unmatched bases: 7. Germline V lookup: CDR1 MNHNY, CDR2 SVGAGI (reference sequence). The CDR3 totals 15 residues. The CDR3 coding sequence is TGTGCCAGCAGTTCCCCGACAGGGGCTCACACTGAAGCTTTCTTT. As protein: CASSSPTGAHTEAFF.

Here the CDR3 DNA reads TGTGCCAGCAGCTTAGGGGACACTGAAGCTTTCTTT. Residues: CASSLGDTEAFF. The chain combines TRBV6-5 with TRBJ1-1, with D perhaps matching TRBD1 (5 bases). Germline-derived CDR1 and CDR2 are MNHEY and SVGAGI. The length of the CDR3 is 12 residues. V was shortened by 6 bases and J by 3 bases, with 8 bases between the two germline ends.

This chain connects TRBV19 to TRBJ2-1; possibly TRBD1 for D (5 bases). V was trimmed by 0 bases and J by 3 bases, leaving 9 bases between them. Germline CDR1 LNHDA, CDR2 SQIVND (reference sequence). The CDR3 runs to 15 residues. The CDR3 DNA follows: TGTGCCAGTAGTATAGATAACAGGTTCTACAATGAGCAGTTCTTC. Translating gives CASSIDNRFYNEQFF.

The CDR3 region is CASRDRNYEQYF. The CDR3 nucleotides are TGTGCCAGCAGGGACAGGAACTACGAGCAGTACTTC. V gene TRBV2 combines with J gene TRBJ2-7; 7 nucleotides agree with TRBD1. This CDR3 is 12 amino acids long. Germline V gene sequence: CDR1 SNHLY, CDR2 FYNNEI. Losses at the gene ends were 6 bases for V and 3 bases for J; bases not matched to a gene: 2. The whole variable domain, remainder taken from reference TRBV2 and TRBJ2-7, is EPEVTQTPSHQVTQMGQEVILRCVPISNHLYFYWYRQILGQKVEFLVSFYNNEISEKSEIFDDQFSVERPDGSNFTLKIRSTKLEDSAMYFCASRDRNYEQYFGPGTRLTVT.

The rearrangement links TRBV2 to TRBJ1-1; TRBD1 might be the D (5 bases). Trimming stripped 9 bases from V and 0 bases from J, with 11 bases between. Germline CDR1 and CDR2: SNHLY and FYNNEI. There are 13 residues in the CDR3. The DNA for the CDR3 is TGTGCCAGTAGTAAGACAGTGAACACTGAAGCTTTCTTT. It specifies CASSKTVNTEAFF. Filled out from reference TRBV2 and TRBJ1-1, the complete variable domain reads EPEVTQTPSHQVTQMGQEVILRCVPISNHLYFYWYRQILGQKVEFLVSFYNNEISEKSEIFDDQFSVERPDGSNFTLKIRSTKLEDSAMYFCASSKTVNTEAFFGQGTRLTVV.

The chain employs TRBV9 and TRBJ2-7; possible D gene TRBD1, 8 bases. Trimming removed 5 bases from V and 1 base from J, with 31 bases in between. CDR3 length: 20 amino acids. Per germline, CDR1 SGDLS and CDR2 YYNGEE. CDR3 sequence (DNA): TGTGCCAGCAGGGGGGGGATGGACAGGGACTTGGCGGGACCATCCTACGAGCAGTACTTC. It is translated as CASRGGMDRDLAGPSYEQYF.